This T cell receptor beta chain was obtained from a study of blood T cell repertoires in COVID-19. Study in general: From the United States, Italy and Spain came samples of acute and convalescent COVID-19. In each case, the material was cDNA or gDNA derived from T cells, B-cell-depleted T cells, or PBMCs.

Per the study methods: By means of reference gene primer amplification, nucleated cell counts were estimated. Clones were sequenced by immunoSEQ multiplex PCR, and TCRdb holds only the in-frame ones, with some missing. The V and J calls and the clone size are those of that table, but D and trimming were determined from the DNA. The sample comprises about 54,000 clones, about nine tenths of which are singletons, and about 7.7% rests with the top ten. This CDR3 region has 12 residues. V was clipped by 5 bases and J by 8 bases, with 12 bases between them. Germline V gene lookup returns CDR1 ENHRY and CDR2 SYGVKD.

The chain has TRBV10-3 and TRBJ1-1, with TRBD1 as a possible D gene (5 bases). This TCR derives from a woman aged 35 to 49 with active COVID-19. The sample comprised peripheral blood. The CDR3 sequence: CAISSSGGEAFF. The DNA for the CDR3 is TGTGCCATCAGTAGCTCCGGGGGAGAAGCTTTCTTT.